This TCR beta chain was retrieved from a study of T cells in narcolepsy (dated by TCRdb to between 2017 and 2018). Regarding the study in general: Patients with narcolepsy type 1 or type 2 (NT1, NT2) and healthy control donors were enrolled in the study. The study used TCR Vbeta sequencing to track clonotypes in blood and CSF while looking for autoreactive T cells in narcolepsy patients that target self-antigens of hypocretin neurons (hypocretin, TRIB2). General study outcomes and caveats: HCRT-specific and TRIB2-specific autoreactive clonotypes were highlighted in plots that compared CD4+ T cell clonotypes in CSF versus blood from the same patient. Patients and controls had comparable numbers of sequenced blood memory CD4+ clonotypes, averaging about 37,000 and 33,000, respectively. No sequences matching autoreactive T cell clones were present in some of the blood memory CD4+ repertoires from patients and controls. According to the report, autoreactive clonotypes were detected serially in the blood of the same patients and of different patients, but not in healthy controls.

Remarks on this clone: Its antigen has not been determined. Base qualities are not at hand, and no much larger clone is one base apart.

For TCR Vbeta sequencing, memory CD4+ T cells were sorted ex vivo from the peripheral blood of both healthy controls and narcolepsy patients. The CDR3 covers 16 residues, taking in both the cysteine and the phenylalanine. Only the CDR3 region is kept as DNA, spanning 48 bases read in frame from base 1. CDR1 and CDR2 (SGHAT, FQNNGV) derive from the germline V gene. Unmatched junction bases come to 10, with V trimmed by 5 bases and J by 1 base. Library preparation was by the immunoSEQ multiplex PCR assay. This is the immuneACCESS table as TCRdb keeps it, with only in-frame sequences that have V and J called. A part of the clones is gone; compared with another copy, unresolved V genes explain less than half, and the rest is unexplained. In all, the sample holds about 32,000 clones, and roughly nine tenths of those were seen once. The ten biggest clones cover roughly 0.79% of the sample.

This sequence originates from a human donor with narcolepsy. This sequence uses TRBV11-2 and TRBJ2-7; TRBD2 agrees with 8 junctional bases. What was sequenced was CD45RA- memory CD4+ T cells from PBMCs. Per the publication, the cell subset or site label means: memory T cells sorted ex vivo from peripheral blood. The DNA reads TGTGCCAGCAGCCGCTCGACTAGCGAGGCGTCCTACGAGCAGTACTTC. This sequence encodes CASSRSTSEASYEQYF.